These 29 T cell receptor beta chains were all obtained from the same sample, sequenced in a study of blood T cell repertoires in COVID-19. Produced via immunoSEQ multiplex PCR; TCRdb's table is partial and in-frame only. The table shows about 220,000 clones, with roughly four fifths occurring only once. The sequenced sample was peripheral blood. The receptors originated from a woman younger than 45 who had recovered from COVID-19.

The chain combines TRBV9 with TRBJ2-5; TRBD1 aligns across 8 bases. Unmatched junction bases numbered 0, after V lost 3 bases and J lost 5 bases. Germline V gene lookup returns CDR1 SGDLS and CDR2 YYNGEE. The CDR3 runs 12 residues. The chain's CDR3 is CASSDRGETQYF. CDR3 coding DNA: TGTGCCAGCAGCGACAGGGGGGAGACCCAGTACTTC.

The CDR3 loop reads CASLHLTGGDHYNEQFF. The CDR3 coding sequence is TGTGCCAGCCTTCACCTCACAGGGGGAGATCACTACAATGAGCAGTTCTTC. V gene TRBV6-8 combines with J gene TRBJ2-1; TRBD1 matches at 8 bases. V was pared by 8 bases and J by 3 bases, with 15 bases of the junction left unmatched. In germline, CDR1 is MNHGY, CDR2 SAAAGT. There are 17 residues in the CDR3.

This chain uses TRBV28 with TRBJ1-6, with D hard to call. Trimming left V 6 bases short and J 1 base short, with 4 bases between. CDR3 length: 13 amino acids. Germline V lookup: CDR1 MDHEN, CDR2 SYDVKM. CDR3 sequence (DNA): TGTGCCAGCAGGAGGTCCTATAATTCACCCCTCCACTTT. Its protein is CASRRSYNSPLHF.

The CDR3 loop reads CASSLEGSPLHF. The CDR3 bases are TGTGCCAGCAGCTTGGAGGGGTCACCCCTCCACTTT. The chain uses TRBV5-6 and TRBJ1-6, with D possibly being TRBD1 (5 bases). CDR3 size: 12 residues. V lost 0 bases and J lost 10, with 5 bases in between. From germline, CDR1 is SGHDT and CDR2 YYEEEE. Full variable domain (missing parts from reference TRBV5-6 and TRBJ1-6): DAGVTQSPTHLIKTRGQQVTLRCSPKSGHDTVSWYQQALGQGPQFIFQYYEEEERQRGNFPDRFSGHQFPNYSSELNVNALLLGDSALYLCASSLEGSPLHFGNGTRLTVT.

This clone has just one count. The J gene is TRBJ1-3, the V gene TRBV28; possible D gene TRBD1, 6 bases. The V gene's germline CDR1 is MDHEN and CDR2 SYDVKM. V was shortened by 5 bases and J by 0 bases, with 20 bases between the two germline ends. The CDR3 extends over 18 amino acids. The chain's CDR3 is CASSGARDTAGSGNTIYF. CDR3 coding DNA: TGTGCCAGCAGTGGTGCCAGGGACACCGCTGGCTCTGGAAACACCATATATTTT. The full variable domain, rest sourced from reference TRBV28 and TRBJ1-3, is DVKVTQSSRYLVKRTGEKVFLECVQDMDHENMFWYRQDPGLGLRLIYFSYDVKMKEKGDIPEGYSVSREKKERFSLILESASTNQTSMYLCASSGARDTAGSGNTIYFGEGSWLTVV.

The chain links TRBV7-9 to TRBJ2-5, with D possibly TRBD2 on 5 matching bases. V was cut by 1 base and J by 5 bases, with 14 bases left in between. This CDR3 has 15 amino acids. CDR1 is SEHNR and CDR2 is FQNEAQ in the germline V gene (reference sequence). CDR3 DNA: TGTGCCAGCAGCTTAGGTCACGGGGTCGGGGAGACCCAGTACTTC. Its protein is CASSLGHGVGETQYF.

This CDR3 reads CASSYYAGGAYEQYF. The CDR3 nucleotides read TGTGCCAGCAGTTACTATGCTGGGGGCGCCTACGAGCAGTACTTC. The V call is TRBV6-5, the J call TRBJ2-7; tentatively, D is TRBD1 (6 bases). Trimming left V 1 base short and J 2 bases short, with 12 bases between. Germline values: CDR1 MNHEY, CDR2 SVGAGI. This CDR3 comprises 15 residues.

The J gene is TRBJ2-5, the V gene TRBV9, with 8 positions matching TRBD2. CDR1 and CDR2 (germline): SGDLS, YYNGEE. V was clipped by 3 bases and J by 5 bases; unmatched bases: 9. The CDR3 covers 15 residues. CDR3 in DNA: TGTGCCAGCAGCGAGTGGGGGACTAGTGGGGAGACCCAGTACTTC. Translated, it gives CASSEWGTSGETQYF.

The rearrangement uses TRBV2 and TRBJ2-3; 8 nucleotides match TRBD2. The CDR3 length is 14 residues. Trimming cost V 10 bases and J 3 bases; bases outside gene matches: 9. Germline assignment: CDR1 SNHLY and CDR2 FYNNEI. CDR3 in amino acids: CATGGGQETDTQYF. The CDR3 coding sequence is TGTGCCACCGGGGGGGGGCAGGAGACAGATACGCAGTATTTT.

The chain combines TRBV18 with TRBJ2-7; possible D gene TRBD2, 6 bases. Trimming stripped 6 bases from V and 9 bases from J, with 24 bases between. CDR1 KGHSH and CDR2 LQKENI come from the germline V gene. The length of the CDR3 is 15 residues. CDR3 sequence: CASSPMGGALDGQYF. Here the CDR3 DNA reads TGTGCCAGCTCGCCTATGGGGGGAGCCCTCGACGGGCAGTACTTC.

The chain employs TRBV5-1 and TRBJ2-1, with 7 bases matching TRBD1. J was trimmed by 7 bases and V by 3 bases; bases with no gene match: 10. Germline CDR1 reads SGHRS; CDR2 reads YFSETQ. This CDR3 contains 15 residues. CDR3 DNA: TGCGCCAGCAGCTCCAGGCAGGGGGTTGAGAATGAGCAGTTCTTC. Translation gives CASSSRQGVENEQFF.

The chain uses TRBV9 and TRBJ2-4, with TRBD1 matching 11 bases. The CDR3 consists of 14 residues. J gave up 7 bases and V 4 bases, and 4 bases lay outside the gene matches. The germline CDR1 and CDR2 sequences are SGDLS and YYNGEE. The CDR3 reads CASSTDRGLNIQYF. The CDR3 nucleotides are TGTGCCAGCAGCACGGACAGGGGGCTGAACATTCAGTACTTC.

The chain couples TRBV4-1 to TRBJ1-2, with 7 positions matching TRBD1. Trimming took 1 base from V and 5 from J; bases not matched to a gene: 7. Germline loops: CDR1 MGHRA, CDR2 YSYEKL. CDR3 length: 15 amino acids. The CDR3 DNA reads TGCGCCAGCAGCCAAGTCGGCAGGGGGAAGTATGGCTACACCTTC. Encoded protein: CASSQVGRGKYGYTF.

V gene TRBV9 combines with J gene TRBJ1-1, with no clear D. Germline CDR1 reads SGDLS; CDR2 reads YYNGEE. Trimming took off 1 base at V and 1 base at J, with 14 bases between the two ends. The CDR3 is 16 residues long. The chain's CDR3 is CASSVRPGYANTEAFF. Written as DNA, the CDR3 is TGTGCCAGCAGCGTACGCCCCGGGTACGCGAACACTGAAGCTTTCTTT. The variable domain in full, completed from reference TRBV9 and TRBJ1-1, reads DSGVTQTPKHLITATGQRVTLRCSPRSGDLSVYWYQQSLDQGLQFLIQYYNGEERAKGNILERFSAQQFPDLHSELNLSSLELGDSALYFCASSVRPGYANTEAFFGQGTRLTVV.

The rearrangement uses TRBV7-6 and TRBJ2-1; TRBD2 aligns across 7 bases. The germline gives CDR1 SGHVS, CDR2 FNYEAQ. The CDR3 sequence is 14 residues long. V was pared by 5 bases and J by 3 bases, with 4 bases of the junction left unmatched. CDR3 coding DNA: TGTGCCAGCAGCCCAGCGGGGATCTACAATGAGCAGTTCTTC. Amino acids: CASSPAGIYNEQFF.

This chain connects TRBV19 to TRBJ2-1; 7 bases are a match to TRBD2. V gave up 3 bases and J gave up 3 bases; unmatched junction bases: 5. CDR3 length: 15 amino acids. CDR1 and CDR2 from the germline V gene are LNHDA and SQIVND (reference sequence). The CDR3 sequence: CASSIGGSVYNEQFF. In DNA form, the CDR3 reads TGTGCCAGTAGTATTGGCGGGAGTGTCTACAATGAGCAGTTCTTC.

The chain recombines TRBV19 with TRBJ1-2; TRBD1 agrees at 7 bases. This CDR3 spans 20 amino acids. The V and J ends lost 2 bases and 0 bases, in that order; junction bases with no gene match: 18. Germline V gene sequence: CDR1 LNHDA, CDR2 SQIVND (reference sequence). The CDR3 DNA reads TGTGCCAGTAGTATATGGGATTCGGATTGGGACAGCTCAGCTAACTATGGCTACACCTTC. Its protein product is CASSIWDSDWDSSANYGYTF. Variable domain in full (rest from reference TRBV19 and TRBJ1-2): DGGITQSPKYLFRKEGQNVTLSCEQNLNHDAMYWYRQDPGQGLRLIYYSQIVNDFQKGDIAEGYSVSREKKESFPLTVTSAQKNPTAFYLCASSIWDSDWDSSANYGYTFGSGTRLTVV.

This chain connects TRBV15 to TRBJ2-7; TRBD2 matches at 14 bases. CDR1 LNHNV and CDR2 YYDKDF come from the germline V gene (reference sequence). Germline trimming cut 4 bases from V and 6 bases from J; bases unmatched to any gene: 11. The CDR3 contains 17 residues. In DNA, the CDR3 is TGTGCCACCAGCATGACCCCGGGGACTAGCGGGAGCCGCGAGCAGTACTTC. Protein: CATSMTPGTSGSREQYF. The full variable domain, its missing parts supplied by reference TRBV15 and TRBJ2-7, is DAMVIQNPRYQVTQFGKPVTLSCSQTLNHNVMYWYQQKSSQAPKLLFHYYDKDFNNEADTPDNFQSRRPNTSFCFLDIRSPGLGDTAMYLCATSMTPGTSGSREQYFGPGTRLTVT.

The chain has TRBV12-3 or TRBV12-4 and TRBJ1-4; the D gene is possibly TRBD1 (5 bases). V lost 4 bases and J lost 15, with 12 bases in between. This CDR3 has 11 residues. The CDR3 region has the DNA TGTGCCAGCAGTTACACAGGAAAGGTGTTTTTT. It is translated as CASSYTGKVFF.

V usage is TRBV2 and J usage is TRBJ2-1, with 14 bases lining up with TRBD2. The germline CDR1 and CDR2 sequences are SNHLY and FYNNEI. The ends lost 6 bases at V and 8 bases at J; junction bases unmatched: 9. The CDR3 extends over 16 amino acids. CDR3 DNA: TGTGCCAGCAGCGACCCGGGACTAGCGGGAGTGGATGAGCAGTTCTTC. Its translation is CASSDPGLAGVDEQFF. Variable domain in full (rest from reference TRBV2 and TRBJ2-1): EPEVTQTPSHQVTQMGQEVILRCVPISNHLYFYWYRQILGQKVEFLVSFYNNEISEKSEIFDDQFSVERPDGSNFTLKIRSTKLEDSAMYFCASSDPGLAGVDEQFFGPGTRLTVL.

This clone has just one count. V usage is TRBV6-2 or TRBV6-3 and J usage is TRBJ1-1, with D unclear. The germline CDR1 and CDR2 sequences are MNHEY and SVGEGT. V was pared by 5 bases and J by 0 bases, with 22 bases between. The CDR3 consists of 18 residues. CDR3 bases: TGTGCCAGCAGTGCTCAAGGTGTCTGGGAGCCGGTGAACACTGAAGCTTTCTTT. Its translation is CASSAQGVWEPVNTEAFF.

The CDR3 DNA reads as TGTGCCAGCAGCTACGAGAGCTATGGCTACACCTTC. Translation: CASSYESYGYTF. The chain links TRBV7-9 to TRBJ1-2; D gene unclear. CDR3 size: 12 residues. Germline values: CDR1 SEHNR, CDR2 FQNEAQ (reference sequence). Trimming cost V 4 bases and J 4 bases, with 7 bases left between them.

V and J are TRBV25-1 and TRBJ2-2, with a weak D call TRBD2 (5 bases). The CDR3 contains 15 residues. From germline, CDR1 is MGHDK and CDR2 SYGVNS. The V end was cut by 2 bases, the J end by 2 bases, with 9 bases between. CDR3 in DNA: TGTGCCAGCAGTGAACCCGGGATTAACACCGGGGAGCTGTTTTTT. Translation: CASSEPGINTGELFF. The full variable domain, in which reference TRBV25-1 and TRBJ2-2 provide the parts outside the CDR3, is EADIYQTPRYLVIGTGKKITLECSQTMGHDKMYWYQQDPGMELHLIHYSYGVNSTEKGDLSSESTVSRIRTEHFPLTLESARPSHTSQYLCASSEPGINTGELFFGEGSRLTVL.

The chain couples TRBV6-5 to TRBJ2-3; D remains unclear. Germline CDR1 is MNHEY and CDR2 is SVGAGI. The CDR3 is 15 amino acids. The V and J ends lost 6 bases and 0 bases respectively, with 13 bases between them. The DNA of the CDR3 is TGTGCCAGCAGCTTAACCCTCACTAGCACAGATACGCAGTATTTT. It translates to CASSLTLTSTDTQYF.

The rearrangement uses TRBV19 and TRBJ2-4; 10 positions match TRBD1. Per germline, CDR1 LNHDA and CDR2 SQIVND (reference sequence). CDR3 length: 14 amino acids. J was trimmed by 8 bases and V by 6 bases; bases with no gene match: 7. The CDR3 DNA reads TGTGCCAGTAGCTCGACAGGGGGCGTAGACATTCAGTACTTC. It codes for CASSSTGGVDIQYF.

V is TRBV10-3 and J is TRBJ2-3; 9 bases are a match to TRBD1. The CDR3 extends over 12 amino acids. CDR1 ENHRY and CDR2 SYGVKD come from the germline V gene. V lost 10 bases to trimming and J lost 5 bases; unmatched junction nucleotides: 4. The CDR3 protein is CATGQGEDTQYF. As DNA, the CDR3 is TGTGCCACGGGACAGGGCGAAGATACGCAGTATTTT.

This clone was seen just once. This chain uses TRBV27 with TRBJ2-3; 9 bases agree with TRBD2. V was pared by 3 bases and J by 5 bases, with 3 bases of the junction left unmatched. Germline V gene data show CDR1 as MNHEY and CDR2 as SMNVEV (reference sequence). The CDR3 is made up of 14 amino acids. CDR3 protein: CASSFAGGEDTQYF. In DNA form, the CDR3 reads TGTGCCAGCAGTTTTGCGGGGGGGGAAGATACGCAGTATTTT.

This clone was seen once. J is TRBJ2-2 and V is TRBV9; 8 positions agree with TRBD2. This CDR3 has 15 amino acids. Germline V CDR1 and CDR2: SGDLS, YYNGEE. V lost 3 bases to trimming and J lost 7 bases; unmatched junction nucleotides: 8. This chain's CDR3 is CASSASGTSGGELFF. CDR3 sequence (DNA): TGTGCCAGCAGCGCCTCCGGGACTAGTGGCGGGGAGCTGTTTTTT.

This clone was seen a handful of times. The chain couples TRBV7-8 to TRBJ1-2, with 8 bases aligning to TRBD1. Germline V gives CDR1 SGHVS, CDR2 FQNEAQ. The J segment lost 4 bases and the V segment lost 5 bases, leaving 6 bases of the junction unmatched. The CDR3 length is 14 residues. The CDR3 sequence: CASSPRQGLYGYTF. CDR3 DNA: TGTGCCAGCAGCCCTCGACAGGGGCTCTATGGCTACACCTTC.